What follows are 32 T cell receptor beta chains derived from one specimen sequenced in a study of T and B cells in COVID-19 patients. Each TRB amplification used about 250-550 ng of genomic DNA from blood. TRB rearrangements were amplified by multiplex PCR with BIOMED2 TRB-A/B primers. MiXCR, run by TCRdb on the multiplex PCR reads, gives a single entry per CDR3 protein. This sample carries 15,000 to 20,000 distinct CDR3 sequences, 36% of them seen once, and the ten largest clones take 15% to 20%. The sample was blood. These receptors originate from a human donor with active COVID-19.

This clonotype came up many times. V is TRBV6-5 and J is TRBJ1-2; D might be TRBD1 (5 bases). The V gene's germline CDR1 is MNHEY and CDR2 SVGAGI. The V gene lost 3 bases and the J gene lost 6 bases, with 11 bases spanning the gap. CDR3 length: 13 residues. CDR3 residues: CASSYGDVNGYTF. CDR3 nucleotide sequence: TGTGCCAGCAGTTATGGGGACGTTAATGGCTACACCTTC.

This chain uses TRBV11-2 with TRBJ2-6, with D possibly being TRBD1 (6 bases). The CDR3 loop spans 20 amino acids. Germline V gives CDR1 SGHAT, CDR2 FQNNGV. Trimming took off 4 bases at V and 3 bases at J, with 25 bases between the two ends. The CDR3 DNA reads TGTGCCAGCAGCTCCTACAGGGACCGCTATTCGGGATTTGGGGCCAACGTCCTGACTTTC. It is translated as CASSSYRDRYSGFGANVLTF.

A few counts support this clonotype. This chain's CDR3 is CASSQDLGQGVDYGYTF. The CDR3 nucleotides read TGCGCCAGCAGCCAAGATTTGGGACAGGGGGTGGACTATGGCTACACCTTC. This chain joins TRBV4-3 and TRBJ1-2, with 11 bases matching TRBD1. V trimming: 0 bases; J trimming: 3 bases; junction bases outside the gene matches: 6. Germline CDR1 LGHNA, CDR2 YSLEER. CDR3 length: 17 amino acids.

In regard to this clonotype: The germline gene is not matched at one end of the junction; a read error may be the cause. The CDR3 reads CASSQESPDTQYF. The CDR3, as DNA: TGCGCCAGCAGCCAAGAGTCGCCAGATACGCAGTATTTT. The chain employs TRBV4-2 and TRBJ2-3, with unresolved D. This CDR3 is built from 13 residues. Germline CDR1 is LGHNA and CDR2 is YNFKEQ.

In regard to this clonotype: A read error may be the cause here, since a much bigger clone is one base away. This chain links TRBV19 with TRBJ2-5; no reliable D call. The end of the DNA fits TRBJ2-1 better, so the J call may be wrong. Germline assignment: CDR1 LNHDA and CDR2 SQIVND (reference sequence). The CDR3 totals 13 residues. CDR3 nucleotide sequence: TGTGCCAGTAGGGGCTGGGCATACAATGAGCAGTTCTTC. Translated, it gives CASRGWAYNEQFF.

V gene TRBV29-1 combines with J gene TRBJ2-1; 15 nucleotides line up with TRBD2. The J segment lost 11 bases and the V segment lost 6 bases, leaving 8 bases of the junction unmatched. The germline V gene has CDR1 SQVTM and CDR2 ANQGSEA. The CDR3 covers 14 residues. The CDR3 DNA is TGCAGCGTCCCCGGACTAGCGGGGGGGACGCAGCAGTTCTTC. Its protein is CSVPGLAGGTQQFF.

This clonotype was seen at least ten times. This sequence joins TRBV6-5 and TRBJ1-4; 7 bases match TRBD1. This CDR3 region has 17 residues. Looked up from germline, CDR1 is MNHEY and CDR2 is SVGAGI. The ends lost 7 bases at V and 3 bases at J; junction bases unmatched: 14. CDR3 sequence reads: CASTHRGGIRANEKLFF. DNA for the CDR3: TGTGCCAGCACCCACAGGGGAGGGATACGCGCTAATGAAAAACTGTTTTTT.

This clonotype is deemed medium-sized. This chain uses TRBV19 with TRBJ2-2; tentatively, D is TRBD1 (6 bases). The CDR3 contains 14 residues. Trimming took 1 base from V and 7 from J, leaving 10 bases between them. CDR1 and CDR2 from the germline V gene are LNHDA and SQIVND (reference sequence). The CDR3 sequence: CASSIAQGSGELFF. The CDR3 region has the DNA TGTGCCAGTAGTATAGCACAGGGTAGCGGGGAGCTGTTTTTT.

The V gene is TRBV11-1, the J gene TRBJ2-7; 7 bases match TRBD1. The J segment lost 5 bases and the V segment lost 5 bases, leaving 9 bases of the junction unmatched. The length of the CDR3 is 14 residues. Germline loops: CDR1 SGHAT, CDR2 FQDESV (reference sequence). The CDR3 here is CASSLGTAVNEQYV. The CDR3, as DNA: TGTGCCAGCAGCCTAGGGACAGCGGTTAACGAGCAGTACGTC.

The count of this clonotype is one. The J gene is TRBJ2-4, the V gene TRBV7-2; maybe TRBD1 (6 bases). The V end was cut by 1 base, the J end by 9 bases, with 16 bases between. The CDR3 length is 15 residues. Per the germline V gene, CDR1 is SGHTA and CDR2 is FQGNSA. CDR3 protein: CASSLDPSTGSIQYF. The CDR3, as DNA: TGTGCCAGCAGCTTAGACCCCTCGACAGGTTCCATTCAGTACTTC. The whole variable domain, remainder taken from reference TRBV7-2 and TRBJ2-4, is GAGVSQSPSNKVTEKGKDVELRCDPISGHTALYWYRQSLGQGLEFLIYFQGNSAPDKSGLPSDRFSAERTGGSVSTLTIQRTQQEDSAVYLCASSLDPSTGSIQYFGAGTRLSVL.

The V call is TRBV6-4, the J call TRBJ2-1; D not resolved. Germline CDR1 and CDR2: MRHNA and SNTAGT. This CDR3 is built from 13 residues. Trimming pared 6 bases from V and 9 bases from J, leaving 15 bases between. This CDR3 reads CASSPELSAEQFF. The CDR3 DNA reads TGTGCCAGCAGCCCCGAATTAAGTGCTGAGCAGTTCTTC.

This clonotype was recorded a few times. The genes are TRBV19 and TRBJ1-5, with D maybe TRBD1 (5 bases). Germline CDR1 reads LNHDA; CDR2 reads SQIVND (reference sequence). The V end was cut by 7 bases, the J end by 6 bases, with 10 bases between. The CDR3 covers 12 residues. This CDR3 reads CASKRGGQPQHF. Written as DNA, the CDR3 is TGTGCCAGTAAAAGGGGTGGTCAGCCCCAGCATTTT.

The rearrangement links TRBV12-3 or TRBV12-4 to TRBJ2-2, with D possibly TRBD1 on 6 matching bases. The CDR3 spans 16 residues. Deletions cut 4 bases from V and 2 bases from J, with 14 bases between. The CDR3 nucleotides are TGTGCCAGCAGTTGGGGGCAGTATCTCAACACCGGGGAGCTGTTTTTT. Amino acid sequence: CASSWGQYLNTGELFF.

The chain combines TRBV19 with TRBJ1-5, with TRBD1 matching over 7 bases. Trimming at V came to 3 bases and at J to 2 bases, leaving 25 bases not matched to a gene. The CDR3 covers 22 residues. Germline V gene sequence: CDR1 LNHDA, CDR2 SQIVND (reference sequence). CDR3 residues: CASSIGFDIMDRRLVRNQPQHF. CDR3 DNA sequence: TGTGCCAGTAGTATCGGTTTCGATATTATGGACAGGCGACTCGTGCGCAATCAGCCCCAGCATTTT.

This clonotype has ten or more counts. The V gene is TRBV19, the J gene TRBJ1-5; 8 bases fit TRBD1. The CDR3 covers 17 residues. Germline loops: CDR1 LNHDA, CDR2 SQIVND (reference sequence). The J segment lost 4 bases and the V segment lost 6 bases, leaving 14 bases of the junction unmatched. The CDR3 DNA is TGTGCCAGTAGGCATATCGGCCACAGGGGGACAAATCAGCCCCAGCATTTT. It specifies CASRHIGHRGTNQPQHF.

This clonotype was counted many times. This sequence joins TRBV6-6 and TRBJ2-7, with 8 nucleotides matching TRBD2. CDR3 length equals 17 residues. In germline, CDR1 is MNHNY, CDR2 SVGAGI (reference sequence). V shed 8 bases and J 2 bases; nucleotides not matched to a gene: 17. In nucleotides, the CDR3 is TGTGCCAGCTCGGAGGGACTAGAAGGGGAATCGGCCTACGAGCAGTACTTC. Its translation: CASSEGLEGESAYEQYF.

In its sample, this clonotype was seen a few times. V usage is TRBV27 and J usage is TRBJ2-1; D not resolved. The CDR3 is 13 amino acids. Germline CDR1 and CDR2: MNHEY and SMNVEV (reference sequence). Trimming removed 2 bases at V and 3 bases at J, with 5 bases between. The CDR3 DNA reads TGTGCCAGCAGTTTAGCTCACTACAATGAGCAGTTCTTC. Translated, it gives CASSLAHYNEQFF.

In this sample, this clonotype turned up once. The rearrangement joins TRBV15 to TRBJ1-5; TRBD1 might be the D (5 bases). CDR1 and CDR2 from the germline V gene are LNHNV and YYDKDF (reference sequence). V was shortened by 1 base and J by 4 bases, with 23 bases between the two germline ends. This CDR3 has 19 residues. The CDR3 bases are TGTGCCACCAGCAGAGTAGGTGGTATTAAAACGGGGGGAAATCAGCCCCAGCATTTT. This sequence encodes CATSRVGGIKTGGNQPQHF.

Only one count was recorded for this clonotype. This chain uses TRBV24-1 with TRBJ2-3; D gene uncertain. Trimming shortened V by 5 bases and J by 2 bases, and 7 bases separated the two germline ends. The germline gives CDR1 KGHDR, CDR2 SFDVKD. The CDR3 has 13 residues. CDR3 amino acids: CATSVRVTDTQYF. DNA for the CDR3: TGTGCCACCAGTGTCCGAGTCACAGATACGCAGTATTTT.

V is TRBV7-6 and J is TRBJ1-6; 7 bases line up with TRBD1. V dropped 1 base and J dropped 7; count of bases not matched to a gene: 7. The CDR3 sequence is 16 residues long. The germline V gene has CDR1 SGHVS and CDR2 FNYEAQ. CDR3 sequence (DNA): TGTGCCAGCAGCTTAGGACAGGGTCGGGGGAATTCACCCCTCCACTTT. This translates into CASSLGQGRGNSPLHF. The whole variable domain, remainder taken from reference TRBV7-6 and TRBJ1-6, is GAGVSQSPRYKVTKRGQDVALRCDPISGHVSLYWYRQALGQGPEFLTYFNYEAQQDKSGLPNDRFSAERPEGSISTLTIQRTEQRDSAMYRCASSLGQGRGNSPLHFGNGTRLTVT.

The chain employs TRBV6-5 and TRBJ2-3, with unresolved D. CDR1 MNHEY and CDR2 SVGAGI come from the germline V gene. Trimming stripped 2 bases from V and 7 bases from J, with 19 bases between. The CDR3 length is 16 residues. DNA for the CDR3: TGTGCCAGCAGTTACGGATACCCTGGATACTCCTATACGCAGTATTTT. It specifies CASSYGYPGYSYTQYF.

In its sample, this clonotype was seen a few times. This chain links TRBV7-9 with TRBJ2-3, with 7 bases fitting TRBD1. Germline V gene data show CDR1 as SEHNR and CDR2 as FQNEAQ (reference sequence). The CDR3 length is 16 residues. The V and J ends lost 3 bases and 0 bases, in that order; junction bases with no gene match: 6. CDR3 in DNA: TGTGCCAGCAGCTTTGGGACAGCCCGTAGCACAGATACGCAGTATTTT. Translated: CASSFGTARSTDTQYF.

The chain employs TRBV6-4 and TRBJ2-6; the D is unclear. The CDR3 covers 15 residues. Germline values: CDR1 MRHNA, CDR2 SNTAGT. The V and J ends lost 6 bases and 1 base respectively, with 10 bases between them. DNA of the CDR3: TGTGCCAGCAGCCAATATATTTCTGGGGCCAACGTCCTGACTTTC. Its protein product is CASSQYISGANVLTF.

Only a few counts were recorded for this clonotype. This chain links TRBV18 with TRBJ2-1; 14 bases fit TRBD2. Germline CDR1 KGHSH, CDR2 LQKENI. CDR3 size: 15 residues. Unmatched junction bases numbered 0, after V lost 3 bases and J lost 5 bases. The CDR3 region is CASSPGLAGDNEQFF. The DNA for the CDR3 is TGTGCCAGCTCACCGGGACTAGCGGGGGACAATGAGCAGTTCTTC.

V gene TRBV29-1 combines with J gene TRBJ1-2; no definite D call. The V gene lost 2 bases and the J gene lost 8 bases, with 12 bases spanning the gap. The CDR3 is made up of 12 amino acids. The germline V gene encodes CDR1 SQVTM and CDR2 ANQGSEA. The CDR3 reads CSVETSGEGYTF. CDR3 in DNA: TGCAGCGTTGAAACTAGCGGAGAAGGCTACACCTTC.

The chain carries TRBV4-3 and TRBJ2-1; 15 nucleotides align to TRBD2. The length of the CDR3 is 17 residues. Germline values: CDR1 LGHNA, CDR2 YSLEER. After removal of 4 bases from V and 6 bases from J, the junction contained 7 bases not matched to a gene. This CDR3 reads CASSPQRTSGGANEQFF. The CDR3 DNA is TGCGCCAGCAGCCCCCAGCGGACTAGCGGGGGGGCCAATGAGCAGTTCTTC.

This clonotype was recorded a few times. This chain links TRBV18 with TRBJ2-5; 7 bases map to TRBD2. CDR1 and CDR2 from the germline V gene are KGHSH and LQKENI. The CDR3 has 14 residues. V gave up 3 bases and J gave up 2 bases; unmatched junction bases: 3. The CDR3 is CASSPPGLQETQYF. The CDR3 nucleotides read TGTGCCAGCTCACCGCCGGGACTACAAGAGACCCAGTACTTC.

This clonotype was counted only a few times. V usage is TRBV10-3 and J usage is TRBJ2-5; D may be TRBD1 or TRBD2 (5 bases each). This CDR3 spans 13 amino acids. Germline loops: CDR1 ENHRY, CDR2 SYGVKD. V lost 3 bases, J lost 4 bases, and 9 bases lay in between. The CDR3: CAISDWDPETQYF. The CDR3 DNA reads TGTGCCATCAGTGATTGGGACCCAGAGACCCAGTACTTC.

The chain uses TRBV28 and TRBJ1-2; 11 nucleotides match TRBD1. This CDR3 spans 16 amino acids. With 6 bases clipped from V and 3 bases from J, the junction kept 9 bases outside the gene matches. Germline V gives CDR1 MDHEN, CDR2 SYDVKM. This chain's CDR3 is CASRNTGQGVDYGYTF. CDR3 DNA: TGTGCCAGCAGGAATACGGGACAGGGGGTGGACTATGGCTACACCTTC.

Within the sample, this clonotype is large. This CDR3 reads CATFDGTGNEQYF. In DNA, the CDR3 is TGTGCCACCTTTGACGGTACAGGGAACGAGCAGTACTTC. The chain links TRBV6-5 to TRBJ2-7, with TRBD1 as a possible D gene (6 bases). This CDR3 has 13 residues. V lost 10 bases to trimming and J lost 5 bases, with 18 bases between them. In germline, CDR1 is MNHEY, CDR2 SVGAGI.

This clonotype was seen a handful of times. CDR3 nucleotide sequence: TGTGCCAGCAGTTCCAGGCCCTCAGAGGGGGGCTACACCTTC. It specifies CASSSRPSEGGYTF. This chain links TRBV6-2 or TRBV6-3 with TRBJ1-2; D is perhaps TRBD1 (5 bases). In germline, CDR1 is MNHEY, CDR2 SVGEGT. Trimming cost V 4 bases and J 8 bases, with 17 bases left between them. This CDR3 is built from 14 residues.

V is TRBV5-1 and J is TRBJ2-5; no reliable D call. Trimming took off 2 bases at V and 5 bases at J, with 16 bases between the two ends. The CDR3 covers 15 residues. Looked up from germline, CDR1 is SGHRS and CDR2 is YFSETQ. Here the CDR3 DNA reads TGCGCCAGCAGCTTCCTCCAAACCCAAGGGGAGACCCAGTACTTC. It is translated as CASSFLQTQGETQYF.